One sample yielded the 30 T cell receptor beta chains listed below, sequenced in a study of cytomegalovirus exposure and HLA in healthy donors (dated by TCRdb to the late 2010s). Library preparation employed the immunoSEQ multiplex PCR assay. A mixture of 60 forward primers for TCR Vbeta segments and 13 reverse primers for TCR Jbeta segments was used in the multiplex PCR. TCRdb carries this immuneACCESS record with in-frame sequences only. Its versions omit some clonotypes, under half of them owing to an unresolved V gene in the studies checked, with the rest unexplained. The sample table records some 130,000 clones; more than 70% of these occur just once. Over 1% of the sample is held by the ten biggest clonotypes. The sequenced sample consisted of PBMCs. These receptors all stem from a human donor in good health.

This chain uses TRBV13 with TRBJ2-7; 9 bases line up with TRBD1. With 6 bases clipped from V and 4 bases from J, the junction kept 10 bases outside the gene matches. CDR1 is PRHDT, CDR2 FYEKMQ, per germline (reference sequence). The CDR3 runs 15 residues. Here the CDR3 reads CASSKPDRGTYEQYF. The CDR3 nucleotides are TGTGCCAGCAGTAAACCGGACAGGGGAACGTACGAGCAGTACTTC.

CDR3 sequence (DNA): TGTGCCACCAGCAGAGATCGGATACAGAGTGAAAAACTGTTTTTT. Translating it yields CATSRDRIQSEKLFF. This chain links TRBV15 with TRBJ1-4; no reliable D call. This CDR3 comprises 15 residues. Trimming left V 0 bases short and J 7 bases short, with 12 bases between. Germline V CDR1 and CDR2: LNHNV, YYDKDF (reference sequence).

V gene TRBV27 combines with J gene TRBJ1-6; 8 bases are a match to TRBD1. The CDR3 is 14 residues long. V was clipped by 3 bases and J by 10 bases; unmatched bases: 5. Per the germline V gene, CDR1 is MNHEY and CDR2 is SMNVEV (reference sequence). DNA for the CDR3: TGTGCCAGCAGTTTGCAGGGGGCAGGATCACCCCTCCACTTT. Its translation is CASSLQGAGSPLHF.

V and J are TRBV10-3 and TRBJ2-2, with D possibly being TRBD1 (5 bases). The CDR3 spans 13 residues. Germline lookup yields CDR1 ENHRY and CDR2 SYGVKD. Trimming stripped 7 bases from V and 1 base from J, with 7 bases between. CDR3 sequence reads: CAITTVNTGELFF. In nucleotides, the CDR3 is TGTGCCATCACGACAGTGAACACCGGGGAGCTGTTTTTT.

The gene calls are TRBV2 and TRBJ1-1; D gene ambiguous. The CDR3 has 12 amino acids. Germline V gene data show CDR1 as SNHLY and CDR2 as FYNNEI. Trimming stripped 10 bases from V and 7 bases from J, with 16 bases between. CDR3 sequence (DNA): TGTGCCAACCGCGGTTGGCAGCATGAAGCTTTCTTT. The encoded protein is CANRGWQHEAFF.

The chain links TRBV7-9 to TRBJ2-1; 11 nucleotides agree with TRBD2. The CDR3 has 15 residues. V shed 5 bases and J 7 bases; nucleotides not matched to a gene: 7. Germline-derived CDR1 and CDR2 are SEHNR and FQNEAQ (reference sequence). CDR3: CASSPSGTSGNEQFF. The CDR3, as DNA: TGTGCCAGCAGCCCGAGTGGGACTAGCGGAAATGAGCAGTTCTTC.

This chain joins TRBV27 and TRBJ2-5, with 10 bases matching TRBD1. The DNA end is a closer match to TRBJ2-7, so the J assignment may be wrong. CDR1 and CDR2 from the germline V gene are MNHEY and SMNVEV (reference sequence). The CDR3 loop spans 20 amino acids. The CDR3 loop reads CASIPLRGQGPDRRSYEQYF. CDR3 nucleotide sequence: TGTGCCAGCATCCCTCTCCGGGGACAGGGGCCAGACCGACGCTCCTACGAGCAGTACTTC.

The CDR3 reads CASSPGIGTDTQYF. The CDR3 nucleotides are TGCGCCAGCAGCCCCGGGATAGGCACAGATACGCAGTATTTT. The chain is built from TRBV5-1 and TRBJ2-3; perhaps TRBD2 as D (5 bases). This CDR3 is built from 14 residues. Germline CDR1 and CDR2: SGHRS and YFSETQ. V lost 4 bases to trimming and J lost 1 base, with 10 bases between them. The full variable domain, completed using reference TRBV5-1 and TRBJ2-3, is KAGVTQTPRYLIKTRGQQVTLSCSPISGHRSVSWYQQTPGQGLQFLFEYFSETQRNKGNFPGRFSGRQFSNSRSEMNVSTLELGDSALYLCASSPGIGTDTQYFGPGTRLTVL.

This clone was counted a few times. The V gene is TRBV10-3, the J gene TRBJ2-7; D perhaps matches TRBD1 (6 bases). The CDR3 is 15 amino acids. Germline V gives CDR1 ENHRY, CDR2 SYGVKD. V lost 3 bases and J 6 bases, leaving 18 bases between the germline ends. CDR3 protein: CAISESGQPWGEQYF. CDR3 nucleotides: TGTGCCATCAGTGAATCCGGACAGCCTTGGGGCGAGCAGTACTTC.

Comments on this clone: At one boundary the junction diverges from the germline segment, which might be a read error. The rearrangement joins TRBV6-5 to TRBJ2-5; possible D gene TRBD1, 5 bases. The CDR3 extends over 14 amino acids. Per the germline V gene, CDR1 is MNHEY and CDR2 is SVGAGI. CDR3 bases: TGTGCCAGCAGTTCGGACACAAAAAGGTTTCTTCTAGACTTC. Its protein is CASSSDTKRFLLDF.

The genes are TRBV9 and TRBJ1-2; the match to TRBD1 covers 8 bases. V lost 5 bases to trimming and J lost 2 bases; unmatched junction nucleotides: 5. Germline assignment: CDR1 SGDLS and CDR2 YYNGEE. This CDR3 is built from 14 residues. CDR3 in DNA: TGTGCCAGCAGAGTCGGGACAGGAAACTATGGCTACACCTTC. Translation: CASRVGTGNYGYTF.

V usage is TRBV4-2 and J usage is TRBJ1-2; no definite D call. The CDR3 extends over 19 amino acids. Trimming cost V 3 bases and J 0 bases, with 23 bases left between them. Per germline, CDR1 LGHNA and CDR2 YNFKEQ. CDR3 region: CASSHRQWTVRSANYGYTF. DNA of the CDR3: TGTGCCAGCAGCCACCGCCAATGGACTGTCAGATCAGCTAACTATGGCTACACCTTC.

The chain employs TRBV5-1 and TRBJ2-7, with 7 positions matching TRBD1. The CDR3 consists of 14 residues. Germline CDR1 reads SGHRS; CDR2 reads YFSETQ. Unmatched junction bases numbered 12, after V lost 7 bases and J lost 5 bases. The CDR3: CASQYQGQANEQYF. The DNA for the CDR3 is TGCGCCAGCCAGTACCAAGGACAGGCAAACGAGCAGTACTTC.

V usage is TRBV9 and J usage is TRBJ1-2; D not certain. V dropped 0 bases and J dropped 2 bases, with 11 bases sitting between them. CDR1 is SGDLS, CDR2 YYNGEE, per germline. This CDR3 is 15 amino acids long. As DNA, the CDR3 is TGTGCCAGCAGCGTAGATCCGGGTTTAAACTATGGCTACACCTTC. Translating gives CASSVDPGLNYGYTF.

V is TRBV19 and J is TRBJ2-5, with D perhaps TRBD2 (7 bases). The better agreement between TRBJ2-7 and the DNA end casts doubt on the J call. From germline, CDR1 is LNHDA and CDR2 SQIVND (reference sequence). This CDR3 has 14 amino acids. This CDR3 reads CASSPGEGLYEQYF. DNA for the CDR3: TGTGCCAGTAGCCCAGGGGAGGGACTCTACGAGCAGTACTTC.

This clone was picked up a small number of times. The chain combines TRBV12-5 with TRBJ1-5; 8 positions agree with TRBD1. CDR1 and CDR2 from the germline V gene are LGHNT and FRNRAP. CDR3 length equals 14 residues. The J segment lost 2 bases and the V segment lost 6 bases, leaving 3 bases of the junction unmatched. CDR3 DNA: TGTGCTAGTGGCCCGGGACAGGGCAATCAGCCCCAGCATTTT. This encodes CASGPGQGNQPQHF.

The V and J genes are TRBV6-6 and TRBJ1-1; D uncertain. Per germline, CDR1 MNHNY and CDR2 SVGAGI (reference sequence). This CDR3 has 14 residues. Trimming removed 8 bases at V and 0 bases at J, with 13 bases between. The chain's CDR3 is CASHPRLMNTEAFF. In DNA, the CDR3 is TGTGCCAGCCACCCGAGGCTTATGAACACTGAAGCTTTCTTT.

Remarks on this clone: This is likely a read error, given that the CDR3 carries no conserved phenylalanine or tryptophan at its end. V and J are TRBV7-9 and TRBJ1-2, with 7 bases matching TRBD1. The CDR3 sequence is 12 residues long. The germline V gene encodes CDR1 SEHNR and CDR2 FQNEAQ (reference sequence). The CDR3 loop reads CSSSQGGYGYTL. CDR3 nucleotide sequence: TGTTCCAGCAGCCAGGGGGGCTATGGCTACACCCTC.

This chain uses TRBV18 with TRBJ2-2; the D gene is possibly TRBD2 (6 bases). V lost 3 bases and J 4 bases, leaving 12 bases between the germline ends. Germline V gives CDR1 KGHSH, CDR2 LQKENI. The CDR3 totals 15 residues. In nucleotides, the CDR3 is TGTGCCAGCTCACCTAGGGGTAGCGGCACCGGGGAGCTGTTTTTT. Translated: CASSPRGSGTGELFF.

The gene calls are TRBV10-2 and TRBJ2-3; TRBD1 matches 7 bases. Germline CDR1 and CDR2: WSHSY and SAAADI. Trimming took 8 bases from V and 1 from J; bases not matched to a gene: 9. The CDR3 extends over 15 amino acids. The CDR3 spells CASRGQVRGTDTQYF. The CDR3 DNA sequence: TGCGCCAGCCGAGGACAGGTGCGGGGCACAGATACGCAGTATTTT.

This clone is a singleton in its sample. In DNA, the CDR3 is TGTGCCAGCAGCGGACAGGGAGGCAATCAGCCCCAGCATTTT. The encoded protein is CASSGQGGNQPQHF. The chain carries TRBV7-9 and TRBJ1-5, with 8 nucleotides matching TRBD1. J was trimmed by 2 bases and V by 5 bases; bases with no gene match: 2. CDR3 length equals 14 residues. The V gene's germline CDR1 is SEHNR and CDR2 FQNEAQ (reference sequence).

The chain couples TRBV27 to TRBJ1-1; the match to TRBD1 covers 9 bases. Germline CDR1 and CDR2: MNHEY and SMNVEV (reference sequence). This CDR3 region has 15 residues. The trim removed 2 bases at V and 7 bases at J, leaving 8 bases unmatched. The CDR3 DNA reads as TGTGCCAGCAGTTTAAGCTGGGACAGGGTGGTTGAAGCTTTCTTT. It yields the protein CASSLSWDRVVEAFF.

The rearrangement uses TRBV6-5 and TRBJ1-2; D remains ambiguous. The CDR3 is 14 residues long. The V end was cut by 5 bases, the J end by 4 bases, with 14 bases between. Looked up from germline, CDR1 is MNHEY and CDR2 is SVGAGI. The DNA for the CDR3 is TGTGCCAGCAGTGGCGGCGAGGCCAGCTATGGCTACACCTTC. Its translation is CASSGGEASYGYTF.

This clone was recorded only once. The chain has TRBV5-4 and TRBJ2-1, with D possibly being TRBD2 (5 bases). V lost 4 bases, J lost 0 bases, and 11 bases lay in between. Germline values: CDR1 SGHNT, CDR2 YYREEE (reference sequence). The CDR3 is 15 amino acids. The CDR3 nucleotides read TGTGCCAGCAGCCCAAGCGGCCGCTCCTACAATGAGCAGTTCTTC. Translating it yields CASSPSGRSYNEQFF.

This clone was counted between two and nine times. This chain connects TRBV5-1 to TRBJ2-7; 7 bases are shared with TRBD1. The CDR3 is 14 amino acids. V was clipped by 6 bases and J by 7 bases; unmatched bases: 13. Germline CDR1 is SGHRS and CDR2 is YFSETQ. This CDR3 reads CASTWDSATKEQYF. The CDR3 DNA reads TGCGCCAGCACTTGGGACAGCGCTACGAAGGAGCAGTACTTC.

This chain joins TRBV4-2 and TRBJ2-7; possible D gene TRBD2, 6 bases. This CDR3 comprises 14 residues. The V end lost 2 bases, the J end lost 2 bases, and 10 bases lay between the germline ends. The germline CDR1 and CDR2 sequences are LGHNA and YNFKEQ. Here the CDR3 reads CASSQPAGTYEQYF. Here the CDR3 DNA reads TGTGCCAGCAGCCAACCGGCGGGAACCTACGAGCAGTACTTC.

The chain links TRBV10-3 to TRBJ1-1; D perhaps matches TRBD1 (6 bases). Trimming removed 2 bases from V and 1 base from J, with 8 bases in between. Germline V gene data show CDR1 as ENHRY and CDR2 as SYGVKD. This CDR3 is built from 14 residues. The CDR3 DNA reads TGTGCCATCAGTGAGCAGGGGCCGAACACTGAAGCTTTCTTT. Its protein is CAISEQGPNTEAFF.

The rearrangement joins TRBV28 to TRBJ1-1, with D perhaps TRBD1 (6 bases). This CDR3 comprises 15 residues. Between the trimmed V and J ends, which lost 8 bases and 12 bases, there was a span of 28 bases. Germline V gene data show CDR1 as MDHEN and CDR2 as SYDVKM. CDR3: CASSPVPEGVGASFF. The CDR3 DNA sequence: TGTGCCAGCTCGCCCGTGCCTGAGGGGGTGGGGGCGTCTTTCTTT.

This clone was found once. In DNA form, the CDR3 reads TGTGCCAGCAGCCAAGATAGGCGGGATCCGCCCCCCGAGCAGTACTTC. It codes for CASSQDRRDPPPEQYF. The V and J genes are TRBV4-2 and TRBJ2-7; maybe TRBD2 (6 bases). Between the trimmed V and J ends, which lost 0 bases and 6 bases, there was a span of 18 bases. This CDR3 spans 16 amino acids. Germline values: CDR1 LGHNA, CDR2 YNFKEQ.

The rearrangement uses TRBV25-1 and TRBJ2-7, with D maybe TRBD2 (5 bases). Germline V gene sequence: CDR1 MGHDK, CDR2 SYGVNS. Trimming took off 7 bases at V and 2 bases at J, with 12 bases between the two ends. The CDR3 totals 13 residues. The CDR3 spells CASTHGEPYEQYF. The DNA of the CDR3 is TGTGCCAGCACCCACGGGGAGCCCTACGAGCAGTACTTC.